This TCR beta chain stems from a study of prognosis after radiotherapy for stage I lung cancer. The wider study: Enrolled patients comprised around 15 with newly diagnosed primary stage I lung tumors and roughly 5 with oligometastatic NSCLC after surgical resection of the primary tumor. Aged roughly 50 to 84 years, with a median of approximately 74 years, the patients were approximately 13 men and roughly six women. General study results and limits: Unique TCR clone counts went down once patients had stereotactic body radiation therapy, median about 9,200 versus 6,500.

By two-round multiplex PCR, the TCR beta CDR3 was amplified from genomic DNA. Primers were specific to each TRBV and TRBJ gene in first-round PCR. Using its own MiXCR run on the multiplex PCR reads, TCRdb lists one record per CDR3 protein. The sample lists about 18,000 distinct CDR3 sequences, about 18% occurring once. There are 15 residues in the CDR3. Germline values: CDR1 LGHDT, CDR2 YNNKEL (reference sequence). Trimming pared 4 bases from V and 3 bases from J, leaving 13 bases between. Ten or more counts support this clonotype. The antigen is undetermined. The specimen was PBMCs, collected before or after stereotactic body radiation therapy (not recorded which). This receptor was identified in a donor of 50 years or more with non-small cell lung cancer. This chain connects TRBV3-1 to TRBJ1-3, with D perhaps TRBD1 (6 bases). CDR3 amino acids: CASSPKDRLGNTIYF. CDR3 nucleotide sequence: TGTGCCAGCAGCCCCAAAGACAGGCTTGGAAACACCATATATTTT.